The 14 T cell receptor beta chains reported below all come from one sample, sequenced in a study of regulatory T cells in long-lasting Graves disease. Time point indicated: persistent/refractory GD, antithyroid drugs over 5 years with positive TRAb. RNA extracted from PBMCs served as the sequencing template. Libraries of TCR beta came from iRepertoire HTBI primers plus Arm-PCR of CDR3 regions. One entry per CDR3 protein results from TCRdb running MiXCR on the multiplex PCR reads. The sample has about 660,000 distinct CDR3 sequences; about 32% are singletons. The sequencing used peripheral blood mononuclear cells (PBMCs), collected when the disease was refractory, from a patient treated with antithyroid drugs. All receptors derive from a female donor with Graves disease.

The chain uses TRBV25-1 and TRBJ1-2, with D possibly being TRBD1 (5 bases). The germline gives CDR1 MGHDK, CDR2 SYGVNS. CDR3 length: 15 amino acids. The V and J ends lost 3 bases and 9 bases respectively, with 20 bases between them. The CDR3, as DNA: TGTGCCAGCAGTGATGGGGACTGGGCTGACGTTAGCTACACCTTC. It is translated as CASSDGDWADVSYTF.

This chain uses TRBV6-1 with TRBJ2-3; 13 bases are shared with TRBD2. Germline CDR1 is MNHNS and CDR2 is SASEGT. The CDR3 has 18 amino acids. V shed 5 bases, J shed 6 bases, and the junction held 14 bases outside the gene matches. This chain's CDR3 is CASSQLAGGPWGGDTQYF. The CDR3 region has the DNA TGTGCCAGCAGTCAACTAGCGGGAGGGCCCTGGGGTGGGGATACGCAGTATTTT.

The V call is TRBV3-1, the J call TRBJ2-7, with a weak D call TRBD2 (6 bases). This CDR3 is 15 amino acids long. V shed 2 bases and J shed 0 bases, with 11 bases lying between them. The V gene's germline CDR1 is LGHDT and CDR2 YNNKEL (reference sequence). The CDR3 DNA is TGTGCCAGCAGCCAAAACCGGGACTCCTCCTACGAGCAGTACTTC. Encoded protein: CASSQNRDSSYEQYF.

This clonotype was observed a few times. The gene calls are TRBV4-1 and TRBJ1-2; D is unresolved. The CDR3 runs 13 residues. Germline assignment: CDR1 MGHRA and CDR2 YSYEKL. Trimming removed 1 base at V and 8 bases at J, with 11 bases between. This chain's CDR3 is CASSQVRAGGYTF. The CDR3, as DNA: TGCGCCAGCAGCCAAGTGAGGGCTGGAGGCTACACCTTC.

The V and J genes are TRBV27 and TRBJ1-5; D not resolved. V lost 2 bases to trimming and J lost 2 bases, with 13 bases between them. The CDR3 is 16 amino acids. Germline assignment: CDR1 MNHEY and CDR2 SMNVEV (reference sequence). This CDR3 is CASSLGSEKRNQPQHF. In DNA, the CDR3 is TGTGCCAGCAGTTTAGGTTCGGAGAAACGCAATCAGCCCCAGCATTTT.

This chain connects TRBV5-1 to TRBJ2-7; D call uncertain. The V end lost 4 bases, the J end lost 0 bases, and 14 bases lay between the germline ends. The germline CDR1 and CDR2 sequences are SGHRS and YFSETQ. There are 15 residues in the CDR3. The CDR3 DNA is TGCGCCAGCAGCGCCCAAAAGGCGCTCTCCTACGAGCAGTACTTC. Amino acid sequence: CASSAQKALSYEQYF. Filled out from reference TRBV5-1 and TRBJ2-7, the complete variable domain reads KAGVTQTPRYLIKTRGQQVTLSCSPISGHRSVSWYQQTPGQGLQFLFEYFSETQRNKGNFPGRFSGRQFSNSRSEMNVSTLELGDSALYLCASSAQKALSYEQYFGPGTRLTVT.

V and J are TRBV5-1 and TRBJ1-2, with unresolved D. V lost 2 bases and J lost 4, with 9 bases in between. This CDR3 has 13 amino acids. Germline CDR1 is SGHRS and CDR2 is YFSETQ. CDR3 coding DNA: TGCGCCAGCAGCTTCAGTGTTGGCTATGGCTACACCTTC. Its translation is CASSFSVGYGYTF.

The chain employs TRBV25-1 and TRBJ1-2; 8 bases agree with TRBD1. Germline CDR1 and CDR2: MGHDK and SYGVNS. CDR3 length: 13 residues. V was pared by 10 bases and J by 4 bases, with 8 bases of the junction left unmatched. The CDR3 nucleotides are TGTGCCACCTCAGGGGGCAGCGTCTATGGCTACACCTTC. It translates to CATSGGSVYGYTF.

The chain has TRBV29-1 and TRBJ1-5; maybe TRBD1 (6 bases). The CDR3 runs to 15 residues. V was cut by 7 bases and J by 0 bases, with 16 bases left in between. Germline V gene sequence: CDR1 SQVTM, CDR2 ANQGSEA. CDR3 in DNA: TGCAGCGCCGGGACATTCGTTTATAGCAATCAGCCCCAGCATTTT. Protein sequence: CSAGTFVYSNQPQHF.

As DNA, the CDR3 is TGTGCCAGCAGTTCATCGCAGACAGCTACTAACACTGAAGCTTTCTTT. This encodes CASSSSQTATNTEAFF. V and J are TRBV6-5 and TRBJ1-1, with a weak D call TRBD1 (5 bases). The V end was cut by 4 bases, the J end by 2 bases, with 17 bases between. The CDR3 contains 16 residues. CDR1 and CDR2 from the germline V gene are MNHEY and SVGAGI.

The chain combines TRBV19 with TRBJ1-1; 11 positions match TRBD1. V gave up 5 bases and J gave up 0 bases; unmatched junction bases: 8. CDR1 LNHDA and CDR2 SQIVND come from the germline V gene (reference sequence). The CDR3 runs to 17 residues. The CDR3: CASSVGTGGLMNTEAFF. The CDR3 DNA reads TGTGCCAGTAGTGTTGGGACAGGGGGGCTGATGAACACTGAAGCTTTCTTT.

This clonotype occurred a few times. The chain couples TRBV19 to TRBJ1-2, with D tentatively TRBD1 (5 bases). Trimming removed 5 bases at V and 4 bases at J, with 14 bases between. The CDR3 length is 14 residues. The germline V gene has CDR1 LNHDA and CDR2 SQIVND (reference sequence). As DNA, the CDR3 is TGTGCCAGTAGTGAGGCCGGGGGGAGCTATGGCTACACCTTC. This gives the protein CASSEAGGSYGYTF.

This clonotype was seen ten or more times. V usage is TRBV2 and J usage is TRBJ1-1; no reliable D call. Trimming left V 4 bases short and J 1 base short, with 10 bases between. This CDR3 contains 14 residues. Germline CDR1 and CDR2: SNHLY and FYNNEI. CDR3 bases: TGTGCCAGCAGTGTAGGAGCGGAGAACACTGAAGCTTTCTTT. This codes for CASSVGAENTEAFF.

In DNA, the CDR3 is TGTGCCAGCAGTTACTCCGGGCTAGCGGATTCCTCCTACGAGCAGTACTTC. Its translation is CASSYSGLADSSYEQYF. The chain carries TRBV6-2 or TRBV6-3 and TRBJ2-7; 7 bases map to TRBD2. This CDR3 spans 17 amino acids. V was clipped by 0 bases and J by 0 bases; unmatched bases: 8. Germline V CDR1 and CDR2: MNHEY, SVGEGT.